The rows below give T cell receptor beta chains drawn from one sample of a study of T cell responses to AZD1222 COVID-19 vaccine. Sequenced by immunoSEQ multiplex PCR; TCRdb stores in-frame clones only, minus some. The sample lists around 180,000 clones; about 85% were seen once. Sequenced here: peripheral blood, sampled on day 0 of AZD1222 vaccination. The receptor set was obtained from an adult in good health. Each CDR3 is given with its conserved first and last residue. D genes are given only for firm matches. Size tells how often a clone was seen (once, few, many) or the class of an expanded clone, and some rows leave it out.

j_gene | d_gene | abundance | v_gene | CDR3nt | CDR3aa
TRBJ2-7 | NA | NA | TRBV11-2 | TGTGCCAGCAGCACTTCGGACTCCTACGAGCAGTACTTC | CASSTSDSYEQYF
TRBJ1-2 | TRBD1 | NA | TRBV12-3/TRBV12-4 | TGTGCCAGCAGTCAGGGACAGAGGCTCACCTTC | CASSQGQRLTF
TRBJ1-2 | NA | NA | TRBV28 | TGTGCCAGCAGCGCCGGAGTTAACTATGGCTACACCTTC | CASSAGVNYGYTF
TRBJ2-7 | TRBD2 | NA | TRBV30 | TGTGCCTGGAGTGTCGCGGGAGCTCGCGAGCAGTACTTC | CAWSVAGAREQYF
TRBJ1-2 | NA | NA | TRBV2 | TGTGCCAGCAGTTTGCAACACCCGGCGGATGGCTACACCTTC | CASSLQHPADGYTF
TRBJ1-1 | NA | NA | TRBV7-9 | TGTGCCAGCAGCCTGGAAATTCAAGCTTTCTTT | CASSLEIQAFF
TRBJ2-1 | NA | NA | TRBV5-1 | TGCGCCAGCAGCCGTACCGCAGGGGGGTCTAGGTATGAGCAGTTCTTC | CASSRTAGGSRYEQFF
TRBJ2-1 | TRBD2 | NA | TRBV3-1/TRBV3-2 | TGTGCCAGCAGCCCCATTCAGGGACTAAGGTTCTTC | CASSPIQGLRFF
TRBJ2-1 | NA | NA | TRBV2 | TGTGCCAGCAGAAGAAGCGAGGCCGGGGAGCAGTTCTTC | CASRRSEAGEQFF
TRBJ1-2 | NA | NA | TRBV28 | TGTGCCAGCAGTCAAAGCCCAACTATATATGGCTACACCTTC | CASSQSPTIYGYTF
TRBJ1-2 | NA | few | TRBV2 | TGTGCCAGCACCTATGGCTACACCTTC | CASTYGYTF
TRBJ1-2 | NA | NA | TRBV23-1 | TGCGCCAGCAGTCAATCCGACAGCTATGGCTACACCTTC | CASSQSDSYGYTF
TRBJ1-2 | TRBD1 | NA | TRBV27 | TGTGCCAGCAGTCGGACGGTTGGGACAGGGGTTGACTATGGCTACACCTTC | CASSRTVGTGVDYGYTF
TRBJ1-1 | NA | NA | TRBV9 | TGTGCCAGCAGCGTAGTAGGGGGGGCTCACACTGAAGCTTTCTTT | CASSVVGGAHTEAFF
TRBJ2-1 | NA | NA | TRBV18 | TGTGCCAGCTCACTAATAGAATCTCCCCACAATGAGCAGTTCTTC | CASSLIESPHNEQFF
TRBJ2-1 | NA | few | TRBV27 | TGTGCCAGCAGTTGGAGGACGGACTACAATGAGCAGTTCTTC | CASSWRTDYNEQFF
TRBJ2-4 | TRBD1 | few | TRBV19 | TGTGCCAGTAGTGACGGGACAGCCCTAGCCAAAAACATTCAGTACTTC | CASSDGTALAKNIQYF
TRBJ2-7 | NA | NA | TRBV20-1 | TGCAGTGCTAGAGCGTATTACGAGCAGTACTTC | CSARAYYEQYF
TRBJ1-5 | NA | NA | TRBV10-3 | TGTGCCATCAGCCCGGACTCCCGGGGATGGGCCCAGCATTTT | CAISPDSRGWAQHF
TRBJ1-5 | NA | few | TRBV7-2 | TGTGCCAGCAGCTCCCCAGTGGGAACGACAGCTAGCAATCAGCCCCAGCATTTT | CASSSPVGTTASNQPQHF
TRBJ1-1 | NA | NA | TRBV7-6 | TGTGCCAGCAGCTTAGAGGCATCCATGAACACTGAAGCTTTCTTT | CASSLEASMNTEAFF
TRBJ1-2 | NA | NA | TRBV29-1 | TGCAGCGTTGTCCGGGGGTACTATGGCTACACCTTC | CSVVRGYYGYTF
TRBJ1-5 | NA | NA | TRBV7-8 | TGTGCCAGCACCCTTCGGGGGGATAGCAATCAGCCCCAGCATTTT | CASTLRGDSNQPQHF
TRBJ1-4 | NA | NA | TRBV29-1 | TGCAGCGTTGTGGACTTATCAACTAATGAAAAACTGTTTTTT | CSVVDLSTNEKLFF
TRBJ1-1 | TRBD1 | NA | TRBV19 | TGTGCCAGTAGCCGGGGCACTAGGACAGGGGACATGAACACTGAAGCTTTCTTT | CASSRGTRTGDMNTEAFF
TRBJ2-7 | NA | NA | TRBV7-2 | TGTGCCAGCAGCTGGCGCAGGGACACCTACGAGCAGTACTTC | CASSWRRDTYEQYF
TRBJ1-2 | NA | NA | TRBV15 | TGTGCCACCAGCAGAGATCAAGACTATGGCTACACCTTC | CATSRDQDYGYTF
TRBJ2-7 | NA | NA | TRBV5-1 | TGCGCCAGCAGCTTGGCCAGTGGCCTCTACGAGCAGTACTTC | CASSLASGLYEQYF
TRBJ1-2 | TRBD1 | NA | TRBV28 | TGTGCCAGCAGTCGTCCCGGGACAGGACCAGCTAACTATGGCTACACCTTC | CASSRPGTGPANYGYTF
TRBJ2-7 | NA | NA | TRBV30 | TGTGCCTGGAGCGCAATCCTAACCTACGAGCAGTACTTC | CAWSAILTYEQYF
TRBJ2-2 | NA | NA | TRBV2 | TGTGCCAGCAGTGGGCAGGGAGCCGGGGAGCTGTTTTTT | CASSGQGAGELFF